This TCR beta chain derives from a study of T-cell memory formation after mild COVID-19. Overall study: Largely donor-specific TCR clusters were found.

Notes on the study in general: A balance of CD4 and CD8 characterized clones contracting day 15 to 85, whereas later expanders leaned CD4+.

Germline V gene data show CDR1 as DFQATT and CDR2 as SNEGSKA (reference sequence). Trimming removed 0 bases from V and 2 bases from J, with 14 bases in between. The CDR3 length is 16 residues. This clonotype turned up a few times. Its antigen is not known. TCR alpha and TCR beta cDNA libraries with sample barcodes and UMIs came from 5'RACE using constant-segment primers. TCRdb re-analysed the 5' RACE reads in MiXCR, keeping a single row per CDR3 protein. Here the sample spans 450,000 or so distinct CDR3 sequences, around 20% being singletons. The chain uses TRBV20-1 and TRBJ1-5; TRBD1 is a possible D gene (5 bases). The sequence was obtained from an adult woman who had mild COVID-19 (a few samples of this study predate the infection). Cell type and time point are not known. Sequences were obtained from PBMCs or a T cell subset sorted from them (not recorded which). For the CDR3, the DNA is TGCAGTGCTAGAGATGGAGGTCAGGGCGGCAATCAGCCCCAGCATTTT. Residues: CSARDGGQGGNQPQHF.